Given below is one T cell receptor beta chain in context. There is no known antigen for this receptor. Base qualities are missing; no much larger clone stands one base away. For every bulk PBMC sample, a fixed 350 ng of DNA was loaded. Following the manufacturer instructions, the immunoSEQ TCRb Assay kit was used to amplify TCR beta CDR3 sequences from genomic DNA. The KAPA Library Quantification Kit for Illumina platforms was used to quantify pooled libraries by qPCR. Pooled libraries were clustered at 0.6-1.1 pM and sequenced on an Illumina NextSeq 500. On the study's bioinformatics: Analysis of the TCR data relied on immunoSEQ ANALYZER and the R LymphoSeq package. A rearrangement efficiency score was calculated as productive divided by the sum of productive and non-productive CDR3 sequences. Within each patient, timepoints were compared pairwise for clonality, measured with the Gini coefficient, and for diversity, measured with the Renyi index at alpha=1. In LymphoSeq, clonal relatedness was computed with an edit distance of 3 and repertoire similarity was computed with the Bhattacharyya coefficient. To classify response, a linear discriminant analysis based on week-3 changes in clonality and diversity was built with the R MASS and caret packages. TCRdb provides this immuneACCESS table in a form limited to in-frame rearrangements. Some clones are lacking; in checked studies, under half of them reflect an unresolved V gene, and why the rest are absent is not known. That table furnishes V, J and clone size, whereas the DNA furnished D and trimming. The sample data list 10,000 to 15,000 clones, and 88% of these were observed just once. About 4.2% of the sample is taken by the ten largest.

The record originates from a study of blood T cell dynamics during melanoma immunotherapy (TCRdb year 2020). About the investigation overall: The patients had metastatic melanoma and were given first-line pembrolizumab or nivolumab plus ipilimumab as standard of care in the United Kingdom. The training cohort was made up of consecutive patients, while a further independent group of patients from the same centre was pooled to form an external validation set. To identify early correlates of response, the study profiled peripheral T cell receptor repertoires in patients with metastatic melanoma before and after one cycle of checkpoint inhibitor therapy. What the authors observed across the whole study: The relatively small sample size was acknowledged as a potential limitation on generalization of the results. Whether the T cell clones driving repertoire changes were melanoma-specific or reflected general immune activation could not be determined in the study. Unlike progressors, patients who went on to achieve disease control showed a bifurcated reorganization of the PBMC repertoire at W3, with either increased clonality or increased diversity.

This specimen's time point label, interpreted: week 3, after first cycle of checkpoint inhibitor. Blood samples were taken before treatment (T0) and at week 3 (W3), following the first cycle of checkpoint blockade. Except for two patients with rapid clinical progression, response was assessed 12 weeks after the first infusion by RECIST 1.1; disease control meant complete response, partial response or stable disease. Patients with prior systemic cancer treatment, concomitant immunosuppressant therapy or synchronous other active malignancies were excluded. To track both circulating cells and T cell turnover, TCR beta was sequenced from bulk PBMC as well as from plasma cell-free DNA. PBMC were isolated from blood with Lymphoprep and SepMate tubes, followed by red cell lysis. QIAamp DNA Blood Mini kits were used to extract DNA from PBMC and from sorted T cell subsets. The germline V gene specifies SGHTA as CDR1 and FQGTGA as CDR2. The V end gives up 6 bases and the J end 10 bases, leaving 4 bases in the junction not matched to a gene. The CDR3 runs 12 residues from the cysteine to the phenylalanine. Only the CDR3 DNA stays, 36 bases, in frame from base 1.

This TCR was sampled from a human donor with melanoma. The sequencing here drew on blood, taken from a patient treated with checkpoint blockade. Recombination connected TRBV7-3 to TRBJ2-1; the central 9 bases match TRBD2. The CDR3 is CASSPLAGEQFF. Here is the DNA: TGTGCCAGCAGTCCCCTAGCGGGAGAGCAGTTCTTC.